The 27 T cell receptor beta chains below come from one sample, sequenced in a study of control samples from healthy donors and cancer patients. Profiled with immunoSEQ multiplex PCR; TCRdb holds only in-frame clones, not every one. The sample lists 99,000 or so clones; about 80% were seen once. The sequenced material came from blood. These receptors all come from a woman in her 50s in good health.

This clone was seen a few times. The chain combines TRBV4-1 with TRBJ2-1; D is unclear. The CDR3 has 13 residues. Trimming stripped 1 base from V and 8 bases from J, with 9 bases between. Germline V gene sequence: CDR1 MGHRA, CDR2 YSYEKL. The CDR3 spells CASSQAHTHEQFF. For the CDR3, the DNA is TGCGCCAGCAGCCAAGCTCATACCCATGAGCAGTTCTTC.

The chain recombines TRBV29-1 with TRBJ1-1; D unresolved. The CDR3 totals 12 residues. CDR1 SQVTM and CDR2 ANQGSEA come from the germline V gene. V was shortened by 4 bases and J by 1 base, with 7 bases between the two germline ends. CDR3 sequence reads: CSVGAENTEAFF. CDR3 nucleotides: TGCAGCGTTGGCGCCGAGAACACTGAAGCTTTCTTT.

This rearrangement joins TRBV28 to TRBJ2-1, with D maybe TRBD1 (6 bases). The V end lost 5 bases, the J end lost 7 bases, and 15 bases lay between the germline ends. The CDR3 has 14 residues. The germline gives CDR1 MDHEN, CDR2 SYDVKM. CDR3 DNA sequence: TGTGCCAGCAGTAACTCAGGGGACGGGAATGAGCAGTTCTTC. This gives the protein CASSNSGDGNEQFF.

The rearrangement uses TRBV20-1 and TRBJ2-5; tentative D call: TRBD2 (5 bases). Germline V gene data show CDR1 as DFQATT and CDR2 as SNEGSKA (reference sequence). CDR3 length equals 10 residues. Trimming shortened V by 4 bases and J by 7 bases, and 7 bases separated the two germline ends. The CDR3 sequence is CSAKDLTQYF. CDR3 DNA: TGCAGTGCTAAGGACTTGACCCAGTACTTC.

Of note for this clone: Other DNA sequences in the sample encode the same CDR3. This sequence joins TRBV5-1 and TRBJ2-7; a possible D gene is TRBD2 (5 bases). In germline, CDR1 is SGHRS, CDR2 YFSETQ. The CDR3 has 13 amino acids. The ends were cut back, 4 bases at V and 2 bases at J, with 10 bases in the middle. The CDR3 DNA reads as TGCGCCAGCAGCCCGGACGGGACCTACGAGCAGTACTTC. It encodes CASSPDGTYEQYF.

This clone was counted a single time. This chain links TRBV3-1 (or the pseudogene TRBV3-2) with TRBJ2-3; tentatively, D is TRBD2 (7 bases). Per germline, CDR1 LGHDT and CDR2 YNNKEL (reference sequence). Trimming stripped 4 bases from V and 0 bases from J, with 20 bases between. CDR3 size: 18 residues. In nucleotides, the CDR3 is TGTGCCAGCAGCCGTCGCGCGGGGGCGTCCACTAGCACAGATACGCAGTATTTT. It is translated as CASSRRAGASTSTDTQYF.

V gene TRBV6-6 combines with J gene TRBJ1-2; 7 nucleotides agree with TRBD1. The J segment lost 5 bases and the V segment lost 6 bases, leaving 6 bases of the junction unmatched. The CDR3 has 13 residues. Germline-derived CDR1 and CDR2 are MNHNY and SVGAGI (reference sequence). CDR3 in amino acids: CASSPGQQYGYTF. DNA of the CDR3: TGTGCCAGCAGCCCGGGACAGCAATATGGCTACACCTTC.

V usage is TRBV7-8 and J usage is TRBJ2-3, with TRBD2 identical over 8 bases. Per germline, CDR1 SGHVS and CDR2 FQNEAQ. Germline trimming cut 5 bases from V and 4 bases from J; bases unmatched to any gene: 8. The CDR3 covers 15 residues. The CDR3 loop is CASSPVAGKADTQYF. Written as DNA, the CDR3 is TGTGCCAGCAGCCCCGTAGCGGGAAAGGCAGATACGCAGTATTTT.

This clone was observed a handful of times. V is TRBV6-1 and J is TRBJ2-2; 8 bases match TRBD1. The V gene's germline CDR1 is MNHNS and CDR2 SASEGT. V lost 1 base to trimming and J lost 6 bases; unmatched junction nucleotides: 13. This CDR3 has 18 residues. As DNA, the CDR3 is TGTGCCAGCAGTGAAGATTATTCCAACAGGGGGGATGCCGGGGAGCTGTTTTTT. It yields the protein CASSEDYSNRGDAGELFF.

This chain joins TRBV6-5 and TRBJ2-1, with D possibly matching TRBD1 (6 bases). Trimming cost V 5 bases and J 4 bases, with 12 bases left between them. This CDR3 is built from 14 residues. Germline lookup yields CDR1 MNHEY and CDR2 SVGAGI. CDR3 nucleotides: TGTGCCAGCAGTCCCCAGGACAGATACAATGAGCAGTTCTTC. It codes for CASSPQDRYNEQFF.

V and J are TRBV21-1 and TRBJ2-5. TRBV21-1 represents a pseudogene. The length of the CDR3 is 13 residues. The CDR3 nucleotides read TGTGCCAGCAGCACGGGCAGCCAAGAGACCCAGTACTTC. This gives the protein CASSTGSQETQYF.

This clone was detected once. This chain uses TRBV15 with TRBJ2-7; no firm D call. V lost 0 bases to trimming and J lost 5 bases, with 8 bases between them. CDR1 and CDR2 (germline): LNHNV, YYDKDF (reference sequence). This CDR3 spans 13 amino acids. CDR3 loop: CATSRDFLNEQYF. In nucleotides, the CDR3 is TGTGCCACCAGCAGAGATTTTCTAAACGAGCAGTACTTC.

J is TRBJ2-1 and V is TRBV15; 10 bases agree with TRBD2. Germline lookup yields CDR1 LNHNV and CDR2 YYDKDF (reference sequence). This CDR3 contains 15 residues. J lost 10 bases, V lost 0 bases, and 6 bases had no gene match. CDR3 in DNA: TGTGCCACCAGCAGAGAAGCGGGGGGGCCTGGAGAGCAGTTCTTC. It yields the protein CATSREAGGPGEQFF.

V and J are TRBV2 and TRBJ1-5, with D possibly TRBD1 on 5 matching bases. The V gene's germline CDR1 is SNHLY and CDR2 FYNNEI. V was shortened by 4 bases and J by 9 bases, with 10 bases between the two germline ends. This CDR3 has 12 residues. CDR3 loop: CASSGGERPQHF. The DNA of the CDR3 is TGTGCCAGCAGTGGGGGCGAGAGGCCCCAGCATTTT.

J is TRBJ2-3 and V is TRBV6-2 or TRBV6-3, with TRBD1 matching 11 bases. The CDR3 runs 14 residues. The germline CDR1 and CDR2 sequences are MNHEY and SVGEGT. Trimming at V came to 5 bases and at J to 6 bases, leaving 4 bases not matched to a gene. The CDR3 sequence is CASSQRTGGDTQYF. CDR3 DNA: TGTGCCAGCAGTCAGAGGACAGGGGGCGATACGCAGTATTTT.

The chain uses TRBV4-3 and TRBJ2-1; the match to TRBD2 covers 7 bases. The J segment lost 7 bases and the V segment lost 1 base, leaving 4 bases of the junction unmatched. Germline-derived CDR1 and CDR2 are LGHNA and YSLEER. The CDR3 consists of 14 residues. The CDR3 here is CASSQGAGVNEQFF. The CDR3 nucleotides are TGCGCCAGCAGCCAAGGGGCGGGGGTAAATGAGCAGTTCTTC.

With respect to this clone: At the DNA level, this CDR3 is encoded by other sequences in the same sample as well. This chain connects TRBV7-3 to TRBJ2-3; D perhaps matches TRBD2 (5 bases). The V end lost 2 bases, the J end lost 2 bases, and 8 bases lay between the germline ends. The CDR3 covers 14 residues. CDR1 is SGHTA, CDR2 FQGTGA, per germline. This chain's CDR3 is CASSLGAATDTQYF. As DNA, the CDR3 is TGTGCCAGCAGCTTAGGAGCGGCCACAGATACGCAGTATTTT.

This chain joins TRBV13 and TRBJ2-7, with D perhaps assigned TRBD1 or TRBD2 (5 bases each). Trimming stripped 4 bases from V and 0 bases from J, with 10 bases between. The CDR3 runs to 14 residues. Germline V gene data show CDR1 as PRHDT and CDR2 as FYEKMQ (reference sequence). DNA of the CDR3: TGTGCCAGCAGCTCCGGGACGGTCTCCTACGAGCAGTACTTC. Translating it yields CASSSGTVSYEQYF. The entire variable domain, with the rest obtained from reference TRBV13 and TRBJ2-7, is as follows: AAGVIQSPRHLIKEKRETATLKCYPIPRHDTVYWYQQGPGQDPQFLISFYEKMQSDKGSIPDRFSAQQFSDYHSELNMSSLELGDSALYFCASSSGTVSYEQYFGPGTRLTVT.

The rearrangement joins TRBV19 to TRBJ2-4; D unresolved. The CDR3 sequence is 16 residues long. Germline V gene lookup returns CDR1 LNHDA and CDR2 SQIVND (reference sequence). V was trimmed by 7 bases and J by 0 bases, leaving 16 bases between them. The CDR3 region has the DNA TGTGCCAGTAACGAGACGAATCGACTAGCCAAAAACATTCAGTACTTC. Translation: CASNETNRLAKNIQYF.

The V and J genes are TRBV5-1 and TRBJ2-1, with TRBD1 matching over 10 bases. Germline CDR1 reads SGHRS; CDR2 reads YFSETQ. The CDR3 covers 14 residues. V lost 5 bases and J lost 5; bases outside the gene matches: 4. The CDR3 DNA follows: TGCGCCAGCAGGGAGACAGGGGGCCACAATGAGCAGTTCTTC. Protein sequence: CASRETGGHNEQFF. The variable domain in full, with the rest retrieved from reference TRBV5-1 and TRBJ2-1, is KAGVTQTPRYLIKTRGQQVTLSCSPISGHRSVSWYQQTPGQGLQFLFEYFSETQRNKGNFPGRFSGRQFSNSRSEMNVSTLELGDSALYLCASRETGGHNEQFFGPGTRLTVL.

This chain connects TRBV11-3 to TRBJ1-4, with D possibly being TRBD1 (5 bases). Trimming cost V 3 bases and J 4 bases, with 9 bases left between them. CDR3 length: 14 amino acids. Germline values: CDR1 SGHNT, CDR2 YENEEA. This chain's CDR3 is CASSFGGGNEKLFF. For the CDR3, the DNA is TGTGCCAGCAGCTTTGGGGGTGGTAATGAAAAACTGTTTTTT.

The rearrangement links TRBV28 to TRBJ1-1; possibly TRBD1 for D (5 bases). This CDR3 has 14 residues. V lost 1 base and J 3 bases, leaving 9 bases between the germline ends. Germline-derived CDR1 and CDR2 are MDHEN and SYDVKM. CDR3 residues: CASSLFRGDTEAFF. The CDR3 DNA sequence: TGTGCCAGCAGTTTATTTCGGGGGGACACTGAAGCTTTCTTT.

V is TRBV28 and J is TRBJ1-5, with D perhaps TRBD1 (6 bases). Trimming cost V 2 bases and J 6 bases, with 17 bases left between them. Germline CDR1 reads MDHEN; CDR2 reads SYDVKM. The CDR3 is 16 amino acids. CDR3 sequence reads: CASSLGYREGGQPQHF. CDR3 nucleotide sequence: TGTGCCAGCAGTTTAGGATACAGGGAAGGAGGTCAGCCCCAGCATTTT.

The chain carries TRBV29-1 and TRBJ1-1, with 7 bases that match TRBD1. Unmatched junction bases numbered 7, after V lost 6 bases and J lost 0 bases. This CDR3 contains 14 residues. Germline V lookup: CDR1 SQVTM, CDR2 ANQGSEA. The CDR3 DNA reads as TGCAGCGTCCACAGGGGCGGAGTGAACACTGAAGCTTTCTTT. Protein sequence: CSVHRGGVNTEAFF.

This clone was detected a few times. The chain carries TRBV7-8 and TRBJ2-1; D remains ambiguous. V was cut by 6 bases and J by 9 bases, with 12 bases left in between. The CDR3 sequence is 12 residues long. Germline V lookup: CDR1 SGHVS, CDR2 FQNEAQ. The CDR3: CASRGRQSEQFF. CDR3 bases: TGTGCCAGCAGGGGTCGGCAAAGTGAGCAGTTCTTC.

The J gene is TRBJ1-5, the V gene TRBV25-1; D is unclear. The CDR3 spans 15 residues. CDR1 and CDR2 (germline): MGHDK, SYGVNS. V was pared by 3 bases and J by 2 bases, with 11 bases between. CDR3 sequence: CASSEAGQGNQPQHF. In DNA, the CDR3 is TGTGCCAGCAGTGAGGCCGGGCAAGGCAATCAGCCCCAGCATTTT.

The V and J genes are TRBV27 and TRBJ2-7, with D perhaps assigned TRBD1 or TRBD2 (5 bases each). Germline V CDR1 and CDR2: MNHEY, SMNVEV (reference sequence). The CDR3 is 15 residues long. V lost 6 bases and J lost 3, with 18 bases in between. CDR3 coding DNA: TGTGCCAGCAGACCAGGGAGACAGTCAGTCTACGAGCAGTACTTC. Residues: CASRPGRQSVYEQYF.